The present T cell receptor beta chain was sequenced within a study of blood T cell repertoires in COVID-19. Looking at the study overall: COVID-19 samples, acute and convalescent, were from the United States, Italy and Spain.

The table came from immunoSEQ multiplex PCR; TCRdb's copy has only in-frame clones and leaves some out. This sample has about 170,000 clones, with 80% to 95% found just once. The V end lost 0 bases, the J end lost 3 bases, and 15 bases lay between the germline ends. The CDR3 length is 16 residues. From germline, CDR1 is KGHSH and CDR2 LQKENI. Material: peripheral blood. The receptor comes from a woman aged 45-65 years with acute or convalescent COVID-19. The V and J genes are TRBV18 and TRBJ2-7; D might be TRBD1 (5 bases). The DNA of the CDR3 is TGTGCCAGCTCACCACCTGGACAACTACCTTTCTACGAGCAGTACTTC. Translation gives CASSPPGQLPFYEQYF.